This T cell receptor (beta chain) was identified during a study of CD8+CD57+ T cells in acquired aplastic anemia. For CDR3 and TCR beta VDJ profiling, genomic DNA was the template used. From the reads, TCRdb called clonotypes with MiXCR, one entry per CDR3 protein. The top ten clones hold about 8% of a sample with 74,000 or so distinct CDR3 sequences, roughly half of them seen once. Notes on the study in general: Fewer than 30 shared CD8+ CDR3s appeared highly expressed within patients' immunodominant clones.

Details on this clonotype: The antigen is undetermined.

V lost 1 base to trimming and J lost 2 bases, with 11 bases between them. From germline, CDR1 is SGHDN and CDR2 FVKESK. The CDR3 length is 15 residues. The receptor was isolated from a human donor in good health, serving as a control. Sequencing input: sorted CD4+, CD8+, or CD8+CD57+ T cells (not recorded which) from PBMCs. The rearrangement links TRBV14 to TRBJ1-1, with TRBD1 as a possible D gene (5 bases). CDR3 protein: CASSQGPGRNTEAFF. The CDR3 coding sequence is TGTGCCAGCAGCCAAGGGCCAGGGCGTAACACTGAAGCTTTCTTT.